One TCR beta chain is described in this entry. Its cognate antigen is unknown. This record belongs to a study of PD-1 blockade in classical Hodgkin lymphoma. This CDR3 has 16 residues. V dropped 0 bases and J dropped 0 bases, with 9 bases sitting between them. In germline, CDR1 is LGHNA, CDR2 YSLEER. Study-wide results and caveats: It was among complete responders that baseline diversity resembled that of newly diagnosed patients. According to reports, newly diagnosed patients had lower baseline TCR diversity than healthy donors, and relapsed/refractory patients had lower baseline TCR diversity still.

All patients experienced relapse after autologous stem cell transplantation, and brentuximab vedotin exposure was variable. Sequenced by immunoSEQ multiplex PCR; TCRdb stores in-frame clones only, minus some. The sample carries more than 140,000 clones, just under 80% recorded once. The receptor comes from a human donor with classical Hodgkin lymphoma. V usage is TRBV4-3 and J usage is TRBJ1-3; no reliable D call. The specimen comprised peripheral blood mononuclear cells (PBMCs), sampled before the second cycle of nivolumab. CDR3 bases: TGCGCCAGCAGCCAAGAGCAGCCGAGCTCTGGAAACACCATATATTTT. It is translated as CASSQEQPSSGNTIYF.